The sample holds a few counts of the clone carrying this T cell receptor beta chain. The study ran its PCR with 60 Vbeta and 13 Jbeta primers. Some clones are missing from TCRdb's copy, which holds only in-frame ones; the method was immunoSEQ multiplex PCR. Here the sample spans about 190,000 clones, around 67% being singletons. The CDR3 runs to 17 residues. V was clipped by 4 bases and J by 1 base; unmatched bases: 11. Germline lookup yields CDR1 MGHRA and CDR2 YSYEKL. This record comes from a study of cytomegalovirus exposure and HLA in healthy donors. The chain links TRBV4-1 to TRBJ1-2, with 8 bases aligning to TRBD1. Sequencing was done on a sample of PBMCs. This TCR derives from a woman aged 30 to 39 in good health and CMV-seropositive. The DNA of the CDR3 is TGCGCCAGCAGCCCTGGACAGGGAGCTCAGGTTAACTATGGCTACACCTTC. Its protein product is CASSPGQGAQVNYGYTF.